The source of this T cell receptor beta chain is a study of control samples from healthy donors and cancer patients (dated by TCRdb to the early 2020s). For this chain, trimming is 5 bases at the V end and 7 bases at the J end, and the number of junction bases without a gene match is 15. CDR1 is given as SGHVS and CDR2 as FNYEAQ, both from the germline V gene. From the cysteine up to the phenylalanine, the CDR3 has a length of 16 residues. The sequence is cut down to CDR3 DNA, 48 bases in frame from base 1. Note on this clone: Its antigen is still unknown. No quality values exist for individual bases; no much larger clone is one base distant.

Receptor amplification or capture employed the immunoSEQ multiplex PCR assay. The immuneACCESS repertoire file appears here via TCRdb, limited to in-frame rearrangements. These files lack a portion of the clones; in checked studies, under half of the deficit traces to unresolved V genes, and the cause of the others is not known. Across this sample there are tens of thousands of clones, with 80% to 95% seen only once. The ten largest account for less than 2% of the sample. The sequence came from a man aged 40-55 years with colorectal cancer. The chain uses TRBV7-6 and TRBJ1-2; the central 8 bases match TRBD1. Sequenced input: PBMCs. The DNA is TGTGCCAGCAGCGCTGGCGTTAACGGACAGGGTCTTGGCTACACCTTC. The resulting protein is CASSAGVNGQGLGYTF.